The present T cell receptor beta chain was sequenced within a study of beta chain features in type 1 diabetes. Overall study findings and caveats: The similarity of naive, central memory and Treg TCRB repertoires appeared greater among patients than among healthy donors.

Turning to this clone: Its antigen is undetermined. The same CDR3 is also encoded by other DNA sequences in this sample.

Expressed TCRB transcripts were sequenced because the entire RNA isolate underwent reverse transcription. Method: immunoSEQ multiplex PCR; TCRdb's copy keeps in-frame clones and lacks some. The table shows under 400,000 clones, with roughly a fifth occurring only once. CDR3 size: 12 residues. The V and J ends lost 7 bases and 2 bases respectively, with 12 bases between them. Germline assignment: CDR1 SQVTM and CDR2 ANQGSEA. The chain recombines TRBV29-1 with TRBJ2-7; TRBD2 might be the D (6 bases). Sequencing used naive CD4+ T cells from blood. The sequence derives from a woman aged 18-29 years in good health. For the CDR3, the DNA is TGCAGCGGGGGGACTGGGACCTACGAGCAGTACTTC. Translating gives CSGGTGTYEQYF.